Described below is a single T cell receptor beta chain sequence and its context. These data belong to a study of blood T cell repertoires in COVID-19. Data came from immunoSEQ multiplex PCR; TCRdb stores just in-frame clones and leaves some out. This table has around 91,000 clones, 85% appearing once. V was cut by 1 base and J by 3 bases, with 9 bases left in between. There are 14 residues in the CDR3. Germline CDR1 LGHDT, CDR2 YNNKEL (reference sequence). The genes are TRBV3-1 (or the pseudogene TRBV3-2) and TRBJ1-1; the D gene is possibly TRBD1 (5 bases). Sequencing input: peripheral blood. This TCR was sampled from a man older than 75 with acute or convalescent COVID-19. The CDR3 region is CASSQGGAYTEAFF. CDR3 sequence (DNA): TGTGCCAGCAGCCAAGGGGGCGCCTACACTGAAGCTTTCTTT.